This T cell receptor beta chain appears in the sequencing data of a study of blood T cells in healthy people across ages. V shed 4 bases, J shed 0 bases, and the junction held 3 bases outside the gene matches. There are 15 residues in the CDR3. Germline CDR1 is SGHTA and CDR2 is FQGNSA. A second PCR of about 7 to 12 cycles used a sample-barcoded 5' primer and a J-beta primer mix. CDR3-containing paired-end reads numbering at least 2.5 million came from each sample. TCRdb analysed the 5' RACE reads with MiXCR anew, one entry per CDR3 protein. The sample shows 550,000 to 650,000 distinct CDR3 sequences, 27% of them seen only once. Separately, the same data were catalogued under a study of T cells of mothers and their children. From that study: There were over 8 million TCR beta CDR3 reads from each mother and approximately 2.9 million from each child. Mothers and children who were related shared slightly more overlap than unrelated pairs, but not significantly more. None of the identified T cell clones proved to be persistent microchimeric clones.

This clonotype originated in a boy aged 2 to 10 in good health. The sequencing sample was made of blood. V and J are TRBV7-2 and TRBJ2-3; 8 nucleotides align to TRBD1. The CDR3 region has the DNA TGTGCCAGCAGCTCGACAGGGGTGAGCACAGATACGCAGTATTTT. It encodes CASSSTGVSTDTQYF. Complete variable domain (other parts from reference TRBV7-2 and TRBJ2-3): GAGVSQSPSNKVTEKGKDVELRCDPISGHTALYWYRQSLGQGLEFLIYFQGNSAPDKSGLPSDRFSAERTGGSVSTLTIQRTQQEDSAVYLCASSSTGVSTDTQYFGPGTRLTVL.